This T cell receptor beta chain was obtained from a study of spatial heterogeneity in lung cancer. One entry per CDR3 protein results from TCRdb running MiXCR on the 5' RACE reads. The sample comprises about 110,000 distinct CDR3 sequences, less than 14% of which are singletons, and 20% to 25% rests with the top ten. V shed 9 bases and J shed 4 bases, with 11 bases lying between them. Germline-derived CDR1 and CDR2 are KGHDR and SFDVKD. The CDR3 is made up of 12 amino acids. Time point noted: blood at routine non-recurrence follow-up after resection. Sequenced material: PBMCs, taken at follow-up. The clonotype originates from a female donor with early-stage non-small cell lung cancer. The chain employs TRBV24-1 and TRBJ2-5, with D hard to call. CDR3: CATSLEVETQYF. Written as DNA, the CDR3 is TGTGCCACCTCGCTTGAGGTAGAGACCCAGTACTTC.